Each of the 8 T cell receptor beta chains below was sequenced from the same sample in a study of T-cell reconstitution after alpha-beta-depleted transplantation in children. As it was prepared, the TCRbeta library received unique molecular identifiers. TCRdb processed the PCR reads anew with MiXCR; each CDR3 protein has one entry. Of approximately 520,000 distinct CDR3 sequences in the sample, more than 9.5% are singletons; the top ten hold around 13%. The sample in question was PBMCs, mostly from graft donor cells, obtained 180 days after TCRalphabeta/CD19-depleted stem cell transplant. Source of these receptors: a female patient aged 2-15 years who had a stem cell transplant for aplastic anemia, so the T cells may come from the graft donor.

The chain links TRBV29-1 to TRBJ2-5; TRBD1 aligns across 7 bases. V gave up 5 bases and J gave up 5 bases; unmatched junction bases: 5. Germline CDR1 is SQVTM and CDR2 is ANQGSEA. This CDR3 has 12 residues. CDR3 DNA sequence: TGCAGCGTTCTAACAGGGGAGGAGACCCAGTACTTC. Its protein is CSVLTGEETQYF.

This sequence joins TRBV15 and TRBJ1-5, with D perhaps TRBD1 (5 bases). The CDR3 contains 14 residues. V lost 0 bases to trimming and J lost 4 bases, with 7 bases between them. Germline values: CDR1 LNHNV, CDR2 YYDKDF (reference sequence). CDR3 in amino acids: CATSRDKGNQPQHF. CDR3 DNA sequence: TGTGCCACCAGCAGAGATAAGGGGAATCAGCCCCAGCATTTT. Based on the CDR3 plus reference TRBV15 and TRBJ1-5, the full variable domain is DAMVIQNPRYQVTQFGKPVTLSCSQTLNHNVMYWYQQKSSQAPKLLFHYYDKDFNNEADTPDNFQSRRPNTSFCFLDIRSPGLGDTAMYLCATSRDKGNQPQHFGDGTRLSIL.

This clonotype turned up a few times. The junction departs from germline at one end; a sequencing error may be responsible. The chain is built from TRBV11-2 and TRBJ2-3; 12 nucleotides agree with TRBD2. This CDR3 is built from 19 residues. Germline V gene lookup returns CDR1 SGHAT and CDR2 FQNNGV. CDR3 sequence: CTSSPRRPGTSGSTDTQYF. As DNA, the CDR3 is TGTACCAGCAGCCCACGGAGACCCGGGACTAGCGGGAGCACAGATACGCAGTATTTT.

Only a few counts were recorded for this clonotype. This rearrangement joins TRBV16 to TRBJ2-3, with 9 positions matching TRBD2. CDR3 length: 16 residues. CDR1 is KGHSY, CDR2 FQNENV, per germline. Germline trimming cut 4 bases from V and 0 bases from J; bases unmatched to any gene: 5. The CDR3, as DNA: TGTGCCAGCAGCCGAGCCGGGACTAGCAGCACAGATACGCAGTATTTT. As protein: CASSRAGTSSTDTQYF.

A few counts support this clonotype. The gene calls are TRBV20-1 and TRBJ1-1, with D uncertain. CDR3 length equals 14 residues. The V end was cut by 5 bases, the J end by 2 bases, with 15 bases between. CDR1 DFQATT and CDR2 SNEGSKA come from the germline V gene (reference sequence). As DNA, the CDR3 is TGCAGTGCTGGAAGAACAGAAACCAACACTGAAGCTTTCTTT. Amino acid sequence: CSAGRTETNTEAFF.

At least ten counts were recorded for this clonotype. The chain has TRBV29-1 and TRBJ2-3, with TRBD1 identical over 9 bases. The CDR3 contains 13 residues. Per the germline V gene, CDR1 is SQVTM and CDR2 is ANQGSEA. The trim removed 8 bases at V and 2 bases at J, leaving 5 bases unmatched. The CDR3 sequence: CSYGTGYTDTQYF. In nucleotides, the CDR3 is TGCAGCTACGGGACAGGGTACACAGATACGCAGTATTTT.

This clonotype was recorded many times. V and J are TRBV20-1 and TRBJ2-3; TRBD1 agrees at 7 bases. Germline loops: CDR1 DFQATT, CDR2 SNEGSKA (reference sequence). The CDR3 totals 15 residues. The trim removed 5 bases at V and 4 bases at J, leaving 12 bases unmatched. CDR3 amino acids: CSAFLQGLPPDTQYF. The CDR3 bases are TGCAGTGCTTTCTTACAGGGGTTACCCCCAGATACGCAGTATTTT.

Concerning this clonotype itself: The missing conserved phenylalanine or tryptophan at the end of this CDR3 makes a read error likely. V gene TRBV28 combines with J gene TRBJ1-1, with TRBD1 matching over 11 bases. This CDR3 has 13 residues. The V gene end was trimmed by 2 bases and the J gene end by 10 bases; junction bases not matched to a gene: 3. Germline CDR1 reads MDHEN; CDR2 reads SYDVKM. CDR3: CASSLGTGGGAFL. CDR3 DNA: TGTGCCAGCAGTTTAGGGACAGGGGGGGGAGCTTTCCTT.